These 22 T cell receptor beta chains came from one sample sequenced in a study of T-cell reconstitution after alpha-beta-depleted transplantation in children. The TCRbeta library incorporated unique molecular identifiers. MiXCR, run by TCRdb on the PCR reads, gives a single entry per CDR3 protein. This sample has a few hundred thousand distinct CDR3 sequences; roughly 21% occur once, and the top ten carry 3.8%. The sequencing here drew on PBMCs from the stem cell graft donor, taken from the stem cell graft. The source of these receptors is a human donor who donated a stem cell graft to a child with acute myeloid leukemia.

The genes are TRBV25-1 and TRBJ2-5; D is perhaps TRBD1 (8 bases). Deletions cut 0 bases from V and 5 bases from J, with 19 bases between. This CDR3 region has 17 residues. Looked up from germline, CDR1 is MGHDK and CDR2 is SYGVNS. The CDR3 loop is CASSEYRDRSGGETQYF. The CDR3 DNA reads TGTGCCAGCAGTGAATACCGGGACAGGTCCGGGGGGGAGACCCAGTACTTC.

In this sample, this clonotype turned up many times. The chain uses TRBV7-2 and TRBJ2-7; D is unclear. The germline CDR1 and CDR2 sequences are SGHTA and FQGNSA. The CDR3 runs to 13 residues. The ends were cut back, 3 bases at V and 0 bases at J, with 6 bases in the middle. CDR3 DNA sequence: TGTGCCAGCAGCTTGGCCATCTCCTACGAGCAGTACTTC. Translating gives CASSLAISYEQYF.

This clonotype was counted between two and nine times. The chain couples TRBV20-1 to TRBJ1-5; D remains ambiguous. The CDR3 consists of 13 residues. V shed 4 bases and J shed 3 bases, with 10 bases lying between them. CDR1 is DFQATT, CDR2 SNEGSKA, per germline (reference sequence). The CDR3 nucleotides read TGCAGTGCTACCCAACAGTACAATCAGCCCCAGCATTTT. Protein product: CSATQQYNQPQHF.

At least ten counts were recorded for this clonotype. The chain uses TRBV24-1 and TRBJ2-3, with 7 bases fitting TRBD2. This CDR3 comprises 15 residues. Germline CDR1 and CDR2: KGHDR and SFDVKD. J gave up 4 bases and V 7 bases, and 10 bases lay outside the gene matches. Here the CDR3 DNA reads TGTGCCACCAGCGCTAGCGGAGGAGGTCCAGATACGCAGTATTTT. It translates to CATSASGGGPDTQYF.

CDR3 DNA sequence: TGTGCCAGCAGTTACTCGGGACTAGCGGCCTTCACAGATACGCAGTATTTT. It is translated as CASSYSGLAAFTDTQYF. The gene calls are TRBV6-2 or TRBV6-3 and TRBJ2-3; 11 positions agree with TRBD2. Germline assignment: CDR1 MNHEY and CDR2 SVGEGT. The CDR3 loop spans 17 amino acids. V lost 0 bases to trimming and J lost 2 bases; unmatched junction nucleotides: 4.

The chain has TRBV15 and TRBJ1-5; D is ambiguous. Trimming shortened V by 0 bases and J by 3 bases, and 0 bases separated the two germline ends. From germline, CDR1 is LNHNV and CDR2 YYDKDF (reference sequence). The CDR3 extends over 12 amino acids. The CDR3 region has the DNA TGTGCCACCAGCAGAGACAATCAGCCCCAGCATTTT. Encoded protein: CATSRDNQPQHF.

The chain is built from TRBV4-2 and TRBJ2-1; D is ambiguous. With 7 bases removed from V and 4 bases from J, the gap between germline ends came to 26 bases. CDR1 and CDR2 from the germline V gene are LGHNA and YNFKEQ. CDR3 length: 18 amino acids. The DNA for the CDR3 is TGTGCCAGCAAGCCAAGATCGTCAGCGTTGAAGGGTTACAATGAGCAGTTCTTC. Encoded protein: CASKPRSSALKGYNEQFF.

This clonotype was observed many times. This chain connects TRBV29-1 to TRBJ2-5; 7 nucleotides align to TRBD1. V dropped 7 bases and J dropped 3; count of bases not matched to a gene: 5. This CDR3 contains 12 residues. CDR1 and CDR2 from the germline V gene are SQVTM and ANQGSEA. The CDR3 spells CSATTGEETQYF. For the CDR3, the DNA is TGCAGCGCCACTACAGGGGAAGAGACCCAGTACTTC.

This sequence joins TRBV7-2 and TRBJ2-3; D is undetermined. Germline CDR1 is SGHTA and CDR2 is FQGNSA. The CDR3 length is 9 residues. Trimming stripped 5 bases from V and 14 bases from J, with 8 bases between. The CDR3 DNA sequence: TGTGCCAGCAGCGCCCAGACGTATTTT. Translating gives CASSAQTYF.

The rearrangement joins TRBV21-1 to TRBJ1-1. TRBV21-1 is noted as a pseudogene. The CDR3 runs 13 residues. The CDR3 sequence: CASSKALGEEAFF. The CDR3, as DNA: TGTGCCAGCAGCAAAGCGCTTGGGGAAGAAGCTTTCTTT.

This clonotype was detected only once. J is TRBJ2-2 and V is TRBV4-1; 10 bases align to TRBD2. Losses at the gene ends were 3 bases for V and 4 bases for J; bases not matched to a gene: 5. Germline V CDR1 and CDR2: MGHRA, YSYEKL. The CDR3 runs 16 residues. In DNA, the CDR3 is TGCGCCAGCAGCCAGGGCGGACTAGCGGCCACCGGGGAGCTGTTTTTT. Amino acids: CASSQGGLAATGELFF.

The CDR3 DNA sequence: TGCAGCGTTGAATTGGAGGACAGGGTCCACGAGCAGTACTTC. Translated: CSVELEDRVHEQYF. The chain is built from TRBV29-1 and TRBJ2-7; TRBD1 matches at 8 bases. CDR1 is SQVTM and CDR2 is ANQGSEA in the germline V gene. The CDR3 is made up of 14 amino acids. V lost 2 bases and J lost 5; bases outside the gene matches: 8.

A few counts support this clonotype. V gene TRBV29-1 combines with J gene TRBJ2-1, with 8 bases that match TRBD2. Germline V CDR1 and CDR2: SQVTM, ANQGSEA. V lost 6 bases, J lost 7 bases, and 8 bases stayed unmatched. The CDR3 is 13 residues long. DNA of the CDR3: TGCAGCGTCAGTAGCGGGAAGCGAAATGAGCAGTTCTTC. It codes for CSVSSGKRNEQFF.

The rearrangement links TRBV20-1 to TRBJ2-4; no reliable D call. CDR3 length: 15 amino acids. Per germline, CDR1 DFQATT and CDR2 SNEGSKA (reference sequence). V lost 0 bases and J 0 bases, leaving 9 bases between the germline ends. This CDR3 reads CSARESELAKNIQYF. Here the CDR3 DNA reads TGCAGTGCTAGAGAGTCCGAACTAGCCAAAAACATTCAGTACTTC.

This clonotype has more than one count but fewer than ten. The CDR3 DNA follows: TGTGCCAGCAGCTCTTCTAGCGGGTACTACGAGCAGTACTTC. Translation: CASSSSSGYYEQYF. This chain uses TRBV7-2 with TRBJ2-7, with 8 bases lining up with TRBD2. The trim removed 4 bases at V and 3 bases at J, leaving 5 bases unmatched. CDR3 length: 14 residues. Germline-derived CDR1 and CDR2 are SGHTA and FQGNSA.

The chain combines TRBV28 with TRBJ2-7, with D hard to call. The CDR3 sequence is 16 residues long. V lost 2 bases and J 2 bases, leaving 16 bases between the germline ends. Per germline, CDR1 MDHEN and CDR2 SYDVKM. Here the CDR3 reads CASSLERAGDTYEQYF. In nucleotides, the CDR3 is TGTGCCAGCAGTTTAGAGCGCGCAGGTGACACCTACGAGCAGTACTTC.

The CDR3 bases are TGTGCCAGCAGCTCAAAACTTTATGAGCAGTTCTTC. Its translation is CASSSKLYEQFF. The V call is TRBV5-6, the J call TRBJ2-1; the D is unclear. The CDR3 spans 12 residues. The V end was cut by 3 bases, the J end by 8 bases, with 9 bases between. Germline V CDR1 and CDR2: SGHDT, YYEEEE.

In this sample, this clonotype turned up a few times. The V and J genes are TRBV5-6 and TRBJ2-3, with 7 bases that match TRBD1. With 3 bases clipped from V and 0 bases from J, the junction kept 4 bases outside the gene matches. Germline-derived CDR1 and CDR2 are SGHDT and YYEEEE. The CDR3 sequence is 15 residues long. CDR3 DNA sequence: TGTGCCAGCAGCTCCCTGGGACAGAGCACAGATACGCAGTATTTT. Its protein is CASSSLGQSTDTQYF.

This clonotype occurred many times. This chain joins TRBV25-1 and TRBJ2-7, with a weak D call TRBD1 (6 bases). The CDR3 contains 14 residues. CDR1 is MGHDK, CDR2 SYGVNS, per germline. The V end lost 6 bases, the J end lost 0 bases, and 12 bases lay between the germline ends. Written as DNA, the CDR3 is TGTGCCAGCAGCCAACGACAGGACTCCTACGAGCAGTACTTC. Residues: CASSQRQDSYEQYF.

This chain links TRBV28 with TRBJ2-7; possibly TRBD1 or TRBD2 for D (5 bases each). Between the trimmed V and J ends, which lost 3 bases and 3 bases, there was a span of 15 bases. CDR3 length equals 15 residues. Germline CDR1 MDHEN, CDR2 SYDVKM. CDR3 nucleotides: TGTGCCAGCAGTTTGCCGAGGGCAGGGCGCTACGAGCAGTACTTC. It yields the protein CASSLPRAGRYEQYF.

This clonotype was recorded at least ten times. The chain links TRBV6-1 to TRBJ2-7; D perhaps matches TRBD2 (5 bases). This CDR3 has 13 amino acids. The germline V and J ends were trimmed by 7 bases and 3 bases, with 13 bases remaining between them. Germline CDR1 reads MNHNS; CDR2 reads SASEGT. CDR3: CASTGGTSYEQYF. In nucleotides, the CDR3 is TGTGCCAGCACCGGAGGAACTAGCTACGAGCAGTACTTC.

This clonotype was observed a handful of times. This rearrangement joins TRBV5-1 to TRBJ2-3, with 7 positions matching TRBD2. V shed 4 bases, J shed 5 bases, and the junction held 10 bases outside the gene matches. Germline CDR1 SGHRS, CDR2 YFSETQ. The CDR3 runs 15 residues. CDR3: CASSPGWDYRDTQYF. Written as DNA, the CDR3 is TGCGCCAGCAGCCCCGGGTGGGACTACCGAGATACGCAGTATTTT.